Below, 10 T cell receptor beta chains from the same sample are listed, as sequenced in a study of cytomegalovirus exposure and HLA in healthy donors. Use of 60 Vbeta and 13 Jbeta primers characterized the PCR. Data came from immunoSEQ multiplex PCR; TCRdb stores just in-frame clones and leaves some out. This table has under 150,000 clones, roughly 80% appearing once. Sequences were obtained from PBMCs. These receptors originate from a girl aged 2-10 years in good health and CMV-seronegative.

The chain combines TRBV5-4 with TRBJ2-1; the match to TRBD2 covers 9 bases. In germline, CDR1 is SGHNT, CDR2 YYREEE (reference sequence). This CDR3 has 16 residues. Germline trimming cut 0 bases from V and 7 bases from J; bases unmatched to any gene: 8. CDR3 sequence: CASSLVAGGVMNEQFF. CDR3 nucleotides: TGTGCCAGCAGCTTGGTGGCGGGGGGGGTTATGAATGAGCAGTTCTTC.

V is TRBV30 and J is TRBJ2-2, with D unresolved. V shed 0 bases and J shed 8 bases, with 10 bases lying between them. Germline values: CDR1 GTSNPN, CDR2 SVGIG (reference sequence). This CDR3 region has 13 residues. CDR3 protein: CAWSVLELGELFF. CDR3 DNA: TGTGCCTGGAGTGTACTGGAGTTGGGGGAGCTGTTTTTT.

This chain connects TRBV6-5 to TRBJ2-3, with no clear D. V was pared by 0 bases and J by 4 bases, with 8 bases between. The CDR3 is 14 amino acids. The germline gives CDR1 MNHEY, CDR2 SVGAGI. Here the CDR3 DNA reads TGTGCCAGCAGTTACTCAGGAGAAGCAGATACGCAGTATTTT. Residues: CASSYSGEADTQYF.

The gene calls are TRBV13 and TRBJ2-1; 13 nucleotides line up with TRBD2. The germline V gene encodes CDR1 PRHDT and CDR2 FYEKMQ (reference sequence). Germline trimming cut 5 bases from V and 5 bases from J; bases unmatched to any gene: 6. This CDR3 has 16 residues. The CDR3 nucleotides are TGTGCCAGCAGCCCGTTACTAGCGGGAGGGAACAATGAGCAGTTCTTC. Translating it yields CASSPLLAGGNNEQFF.

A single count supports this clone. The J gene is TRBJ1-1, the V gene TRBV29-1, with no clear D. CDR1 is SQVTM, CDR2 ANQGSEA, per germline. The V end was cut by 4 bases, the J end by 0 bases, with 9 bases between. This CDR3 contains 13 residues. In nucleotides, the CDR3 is TGCAGCGTTGCTGGGCTTATGAACACTGAAGCTTTCTTT. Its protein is CSVAGLMNTEAFF.

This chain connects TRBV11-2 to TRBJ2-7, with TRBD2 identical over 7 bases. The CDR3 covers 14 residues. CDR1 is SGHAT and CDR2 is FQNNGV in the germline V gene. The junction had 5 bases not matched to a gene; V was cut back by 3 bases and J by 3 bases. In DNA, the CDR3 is TGTGCCAGCAGCTTCCTGGGAGGGCACTACGAGCAGTACTTC. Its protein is CASSFLGGHYEQYF.

The CDR3 reads CASSPGTGSYEQYF. The CDR3 DNA reads TGTGCCAGCAGTCCCGGGACAGGGTCCTACGAGCAGTACTTC. The rearrangement uses TRBV6-5 and TRBJ2-7; TRBD1 agrees at 9 bases. CDR1 MNHEY and CDR2 SVGAGI come from the germline V gene. The CDR3 is 14 amino acids. V lost 5 bases to trimming and J lost 1 base; unmatched junction nucleotides: 3.

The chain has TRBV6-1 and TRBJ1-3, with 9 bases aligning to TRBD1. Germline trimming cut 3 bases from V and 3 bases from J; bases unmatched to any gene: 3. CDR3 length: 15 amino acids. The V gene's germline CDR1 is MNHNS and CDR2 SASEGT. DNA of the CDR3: TGTGCCAGCAGTGAGACAGGGGGACGTGGAAACACCATATATTTT. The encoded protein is CASSETGGRGNTIYF.

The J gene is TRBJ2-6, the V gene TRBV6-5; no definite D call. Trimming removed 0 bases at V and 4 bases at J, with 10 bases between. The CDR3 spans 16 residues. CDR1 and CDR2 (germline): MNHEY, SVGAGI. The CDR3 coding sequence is TGTGCCAGCAGTTACTCTGGAGCTCTGGGGGCCAACGTCCTGACTTTC. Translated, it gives CASSYSGALGANVLTF.

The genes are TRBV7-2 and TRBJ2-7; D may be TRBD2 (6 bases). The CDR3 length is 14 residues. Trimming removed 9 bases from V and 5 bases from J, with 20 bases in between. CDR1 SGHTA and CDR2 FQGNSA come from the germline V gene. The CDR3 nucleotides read TGTGCCAGTAATGAGGGACTCCCCCTGAACGAGCAGTACTTC. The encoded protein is CASNEGLPLNEQYF. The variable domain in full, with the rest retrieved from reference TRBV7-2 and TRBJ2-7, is GAGVSQSPSNKVTEKGKDVELRCDPISGHTALYWYRQSLGQGLEFLIYFQGNSAPDKSGLPSDRFSAERTGGSVSTLTIQRTQQEDSAVYLCASNEGLPLNEQYFGPGTRLTVT.